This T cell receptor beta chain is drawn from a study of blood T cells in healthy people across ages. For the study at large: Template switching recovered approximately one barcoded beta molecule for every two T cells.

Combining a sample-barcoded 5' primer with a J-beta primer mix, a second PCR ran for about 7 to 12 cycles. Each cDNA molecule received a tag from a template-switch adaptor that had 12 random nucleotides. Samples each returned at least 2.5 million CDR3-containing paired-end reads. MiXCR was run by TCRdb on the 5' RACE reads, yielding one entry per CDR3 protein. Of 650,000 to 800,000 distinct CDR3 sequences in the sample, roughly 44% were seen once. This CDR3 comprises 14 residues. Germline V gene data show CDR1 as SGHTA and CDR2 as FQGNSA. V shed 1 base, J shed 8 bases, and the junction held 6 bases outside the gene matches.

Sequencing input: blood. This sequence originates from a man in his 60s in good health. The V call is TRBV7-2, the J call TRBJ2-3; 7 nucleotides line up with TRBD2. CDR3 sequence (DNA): TGTGCCAGCAGCTTAGATGGCTGGACTAGTACGCAGTATTTT. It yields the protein CASSLDGWTSTQYF.